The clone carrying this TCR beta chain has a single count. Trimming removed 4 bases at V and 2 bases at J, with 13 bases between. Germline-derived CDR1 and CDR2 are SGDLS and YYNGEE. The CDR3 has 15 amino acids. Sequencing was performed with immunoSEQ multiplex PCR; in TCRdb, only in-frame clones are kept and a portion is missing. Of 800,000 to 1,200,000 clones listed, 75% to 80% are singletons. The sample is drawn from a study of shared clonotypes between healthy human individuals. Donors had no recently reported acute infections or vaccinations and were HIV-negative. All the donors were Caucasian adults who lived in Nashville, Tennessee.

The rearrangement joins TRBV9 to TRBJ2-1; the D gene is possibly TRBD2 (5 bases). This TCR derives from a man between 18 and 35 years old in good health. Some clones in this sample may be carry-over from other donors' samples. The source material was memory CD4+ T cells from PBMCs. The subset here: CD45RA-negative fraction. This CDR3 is CASSPGLPPYNEQFF. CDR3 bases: TGTGCCAGCAGCCCCGGACTCCCCCCCTACAATGAGCAGTTCTTC.